This T cell receptor beta chain was recovered during a study of blood T cell repertoires in COVID-19. Study context: Researchers got acute and convalescent COVID-19 samples from the United States, Italy and Spain. T cells, B-cell-depleted T cells, or PBMCs provided the cDNA or gDNA that served as material.

Germline V gives CDR1 SGHRS, CDR2 YFSETQ. V lost 4 bases, J lost 2 bases, and 16 bases lay in between. This CDR3 has 15 amino acids. As processed by the authors: Estimates of nucleated cell counts were drawn from the amplification of reference gene primers. Generated by immunoSEQ multiplex PCR, the TCRdb table keeps only in-frame clones and is missing some. V and J calls and clone size are copied from that table; D and trimming were computed from the DNA. Of 60,000 to 80,000 clones in the sample, around 84% were seen once. The sequence was obtained from a man between 65 and 85 years old with acute or convalescent COVID-19. Sequencing was carried out using peripheral blood. The rearrangement links TRBV5-1 to TRBJ2-7; D uncertain. CDR3 in amino acids: CASSPGTKYTYEQYF. For the CDR3, the DNA is TGCGCCAGCAGCCCCGGTACTAAATACACCTACGAGCAGTACTTC.